Here is one T cell receptor (beta chain) with its context. What it binds is not known. CDR1 and CDR2 from the germline V gene are MGHDK and SYGVNS. The CDR3 consists of 14 residues. The ends were cut back, 4 bases at V and 6 bases at J, with 13 bases in the middle. The source of the sample is a study of brain T cells in children with intractable seizures. General study results and limits: Viral specificity was inferred only from CDR3 similarity; HCMV serostatus was unknown. Pre-surgery blood may have been undersampled, hiding some clones.

The sequenced cases were selected for having the highest brain T cell transcript signatures. Patients received at least one anti-epileptic drug before surgery. Clones were read by immunoSEQ multiplex PCR, and TCRdb kept only the in-frame ones, dropping some. Of tens of thousands of clones in the sample, about 93% were seen once. The receptor's source is a girl aged 2 to 10 with tuberous sclerosis and intractable seizures. The chain has TRBV25-1 and TRBJ1-5; a weak D match, TRBD1 (6 bases). This material consisted of peripheral blood, taken at surgery. The DNA of the CDR3 is TGTGCCAGCAGTGTAGGGGGGGCAGGTCAGCCCCAGCATTTT. Translated, it gives CASSVGGAGQPQHF.